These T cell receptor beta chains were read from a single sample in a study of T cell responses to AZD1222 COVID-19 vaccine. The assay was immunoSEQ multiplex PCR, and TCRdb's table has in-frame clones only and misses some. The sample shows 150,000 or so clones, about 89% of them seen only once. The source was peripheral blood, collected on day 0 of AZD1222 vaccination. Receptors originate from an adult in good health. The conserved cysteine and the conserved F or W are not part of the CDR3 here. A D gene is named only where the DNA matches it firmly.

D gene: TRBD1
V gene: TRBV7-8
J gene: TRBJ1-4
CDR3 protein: ASSRGQNEKLF

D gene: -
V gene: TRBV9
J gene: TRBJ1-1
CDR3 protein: ASSVGVPYSHTEGEAF

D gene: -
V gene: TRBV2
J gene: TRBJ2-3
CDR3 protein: ASSEEGQGPDTQY

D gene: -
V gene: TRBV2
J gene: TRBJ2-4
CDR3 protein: ASSTSGTDAKNIQY

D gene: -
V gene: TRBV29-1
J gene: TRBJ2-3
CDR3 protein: SVQTGGGGAGGDTQY

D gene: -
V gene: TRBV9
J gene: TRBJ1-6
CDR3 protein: ASSRELVGSPLH

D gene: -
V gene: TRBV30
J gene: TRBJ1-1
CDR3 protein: AWSAWGGPGNTEAF

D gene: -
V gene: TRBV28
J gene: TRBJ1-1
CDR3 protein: ASSPHGYVDTEAF

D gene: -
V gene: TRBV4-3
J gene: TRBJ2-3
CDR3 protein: ASSQDPSGRADTQY

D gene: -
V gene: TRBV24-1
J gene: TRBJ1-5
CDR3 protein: ATSDNRVNQPQH

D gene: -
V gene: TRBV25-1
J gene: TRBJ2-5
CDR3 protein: ASSVGSGVQETQY

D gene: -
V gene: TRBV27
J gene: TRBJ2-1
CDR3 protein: ASSLYLSPQF

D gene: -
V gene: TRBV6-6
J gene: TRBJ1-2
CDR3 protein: ASSYLRVEDYGYT

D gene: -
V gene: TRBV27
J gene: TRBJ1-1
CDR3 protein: ASSSDAGANTEAF

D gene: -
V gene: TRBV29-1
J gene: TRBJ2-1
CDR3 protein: SVEQNEQF

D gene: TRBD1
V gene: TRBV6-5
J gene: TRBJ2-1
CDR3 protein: ASSEDRVSYNEQF

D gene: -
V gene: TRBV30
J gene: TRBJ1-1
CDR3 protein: AWSTSGTLRTEAF